Described below is a single T cell receptor beta chain sequence and its context. Its cognate antigen has yet to be identified. No qualities accompany the bases; no much larger clone lies one base away. Trimming removed 2 bases from V and 2 bases from J, leaving 15 bases between the germline ends. The CDR3 runs 15 amino acids, cysteine and phenylalanine included. Of the read, only the CDR3 DNA is kept; its 45 bases are in frame from base 1. Based on the germline V gene (reference sequence), the CDR1 and CDR2 sequences are DFQATT and SNEGSKA. This sample was taken from a study of T cells in Graves' hyperthyroidism and ophthalmopathy (dated by TCRdb to the late 2010s). Regarding the complete study: Peripheral blood samples were taken at the time of initial diagnosis, prior to any treatment. To identify TCR V-J signatures that set the groups apart, the researchers used a discovery cohort of 100 patients, made up of under 50 with Graves' ophthalmopathy and 55 to 65 with stable Graves' hyperthyroidism. TCR Vbeta CDR3 sequencing of roughly 140 peripheral blood samples (around 45 ophthalmopathy, 75 to 80 hyperthyroidism and around 17 progressor patients) is reported in the paper. The study also compared thyroid tissue and blood T-cell repertoires from more than 5 Graves' hyperthyroidism patients. An independent validation cohort of fewer than 20 hyperthyroidism patients and 17 patients who later progressed to ophthalmopathy tested prospective prediction of ophthalmopathy. After sampling, hyperthyroidism patients received methimazole starting at 30 mg daily, and ophthalmopathy patients received high-dose intravenous methylprednisolone. The roughly 91 discovery patients were randomly divided into training and test sets at a 7:3 ratio.

Stable Graves' hyperthyroidism was defined as the absence of progression to ophthalmopathy over 18 months of follow-up. Hyperthyroidism patients were newly diagnosed, with disease duration under 2 months, and aged 18 to 65 years. Patients with uncontrolled infections, other autoimmune diseases, pregnancy or lactation were excluded. Diagnoses were established on the basis of clinical symptoms, serum thyroxine and TRAb, thyroid ultrasound, and orbital computed tomography. PBMCs were separated from roughly 9.3 ml of fresh peripheral blood using Ficoll-Paque density gradient centrifugation. Total RNA was extracted with Trizol reagent, and quality was checked on an Agilent 2100 Bioanalyzer. The TCR beta CDR3 regions were amplified from RNA transcripts. A first-round RT-PCR of the TCR CDR3 used the HTBI primer set with the Qiagen OneStep RT-PCR kit. Libraries were constructed in a second round of multiplex PCR, after which size selection and purification were performed. Paired-end sequencing of the libraries was performed with 100 bp reads on an Illumina HiSeq2000. Processing in the source paper ran as follows. Raw data were processed with SOAPnuke, discarding reads with adapters, uncalled bases, mean Phred below 15, or no exact constant-primer or identifier match. High-quality paired reads were merged with COPE v1.2.5, and unique nucleotide sequences were defined as clonotypes. MiTCR v1.1 was used to align the clonotypes against IMGT TRBV, TRBD and TRBJ reference segments. Only V-J combinations with frequency above 0.0001, covering approximately 99% of repertoires, were analysed. A TCS score was defined as the ratio of F50 (clonal expansion) to E x V (chaos), with BLOSUM62-based TCRdist applied between CDR3 peptides within each V-J. Welch's t-statistics and random forest reduced around 550 V-J features to 13, which were used in a naive Bayes classifier (R e1071). The similarity between thyroid and blood repertoires was quantified using the Morisita-Horn index. The public reads were reanalyzed by TCRdb: fastp trimming at Q25, MiXCR alignment, in-frame beta chains only. Each CDR3 protein appears once, grouped with its most common genes and DNA. These V and J calls originate from TCRdb's pipeline instead of the authors' own analysis. The sample includes about 840,000 distinct CDR3 sequences, with roughly 40% observed a single time. The top ten clonotypes cover around 10% of the sample.

Study-level results and caveats: In validation, the model predicted progression to ophthalmopathy with approximately 71% sensitivity and around 72% specificity, a median of approximately 6.7 months before onset. A model built on a 13 V-J signature distinguished ophthalmopathy from stable hyperthyroidism, reaching over 85% sensitivity and 81.08% specificity in cross-validation and 80%/75% in testing. Most expanded thyroid clonotypes (frequency above 0.001) were also detected in blood, suggesting blood repertoires may reflect thyroid immune responses. Sample size was not statistically predetermined, and investigators were not blinded to group allocation.

Source material: blood. This sequence was found in a man aged 18-30 years with Graves' hyperthyroidism. The chain links TRBV20-1 with TRBJ1-1, with TRBD1 as a weak D call on 6 bases. The CDR3 reads as follows: CSARFVTGFNTEAFF. The nucleotides are TGCAGTGCTAGATTCGTGACAGGCTTCAACACTGAAGCTTTCTTT.